A selection of T cell receptor beta chains follows, all from one sample in a study of blood T cell repertoires in COVID-19. TCRdb's copy holds only in-frame clones and misses some; the assay was immunoSEQ multiplex PCR. Of 150,000 to 200,000 clones listed, 85% are singletons. The specimen sequenced was peripheral blood. These receptors were collected from a human donor with acute or convalescent COVID-19. The donor label of this sample is uncertain. CDR3s include the opening cysteine and the closing phenylalanine or tryptophan. Each record gives: J gene, V gene, D gene, CDR3 protein, CDR3 DNA. The D gene is left open where the match is weak.

j_gene: TRBJ2-1
v_gene: TRBV4-3
d_gene: TRBD2
CDR3aa: CASSQAGTSSRGEQFF
CDR3nt: TGCGCCAGCAGCCAAGCCGGGACTAGCTCCCGAGGTGAGCAGTTCTTC

j_gene: TRBJ2-7
v_gene: TRBV27
d_gene: NA
CDR3aa: CASGPGSAEQYF
CDR3nt: TGTGCCAGCGGTCCAGGGTCTGCCGAGCAGTACTTC

j_gene: TRBJ2-6
v_gene: TRBV5-4
d_gene: NA
CDR3aa: CASSFFSGANVLTF
CDR3nt: TGTGCCAGCAGCTTCTTCTCTGGGGCCAACGTCCTGACTTTC

j_gene: TRBJ2-1
v_gene: TRBV7-3
d_gene: TRBD1
CDR3aa: CASSYSGTGGLNEQFF
CDR3nt: TGTGCCAGCAGCTATTCCGGGACAGGGGGCCTCAATGAGCAGTTCTTC

j_gene: TRBJ1-6
v_gene: TRBV5-8
d_gene: TRBD1
CDR3aa: CASSRQGYNSPLHF
CDR3nt: TGTGCCAGCAGCCGACAGGGGTATAATTCACCCCTCCACTTT

j_gene: TRBJ2-2
v_gene: TRBV21-1
d_gene: NA
CDR3aa: CASRDPGHFFGELFF
CDR3nt: TGTGCCAGCAGGGACCCGGGACATTTTTTCGGGGAGCTGTTTTTT

j_gene: TRBJ2-7
v_gene: TRBV11-3
d_gene: TRBD1
CDR3aa: CASSLVTGQGRGEQYF
CDR3nt: TGTGCCAGCAGCTTAGTTACGGGACAGGGGCGCGGCGAGCAGTACTTC

j_gene: TRBJ1-2
v_gene: TRBV6-5
d_gene: TRBD1
CDR3aa: CASRPPRQGGYTF
CDR3nt: TGTGCCAGCAGACCCCCCCGACAGGGTGGCTACACCTTC

j_gene: TRBJ1-3
v_gene: TRBV5-1
d_gene: NA
CDR3aa: CASSNERADHPNF
CDR3nt: TGCGCCAGCAGCAACGAGAGGGCGGATCACCCAAATTTT

j_gene: TRBJ2-1
v_gene: TRBV5-6
d_gene: TRBD2
CDR3aa: CASSPSGGSYNEQFF
CDR3nt: TGTGCCAGCAGCCCAAGCGGGGGGTCCTACAATGAGCAGTTCTTC

j_gene: TRBJ1-2
v_gene: TRBV6-5
d_gene: TRBD1
CDR3aa: CAHKGGTGNYGYTF
CDR3nt: TGTGCCCACAAAGGGGGGACAGGGAACTATGGCTACACCTTC

j_gene: TRBJ1-6
v_gene: TRBV27
d_gene: NA
CDR3aa: CASSLDRKNSPLHF
CDR3nt: TGTGCCAGCAGTTTAGACAGGAAGAATTCACCCCTCCACTTT

j_gene: TRBJ1-1
v_gene: TRBV15
d_gene: NA
CDR3aa: CATSRGGETEAFF
CDR3nt: TGTGCCACCAGCAGAGGGGGGGAAACTGAAGCTTTCTTT

j_gene: TRBJ2-1
v_gene: TRBV5-1
d_gene: TRBD2
CDR3aa: CASSLEGLAVNNEQFF
CDR3nt: TGCGCCAGCAGCTTGGAAGGACTAGCGGTGAACAATGAGCAGTTCTTC

j_gene: TRBJ1-1
v_gene: TRBV29-1
d_gene: NA
CDR3aa: CSFRDNLNTEAFF
CDR3nt: TGCAGCTTTAGGGACAACCTGAACACTGAAGCTTTCTTT